This TCR beta chain emerged from a study of shared clonotypes between healthy human individuals. Study summary: CD4 naive and memory got three plates each, CD8 naive two, CD8 memory one. Study-wide results and limits: Generally, naive subsets came out with larger estimated richness than memory subsets.

Concerning this clone: Its antigen is still unknown.

CD45RO-negative cells were positively selected for CCR7, leaving out terminally differentiated effector memory CD45RA+ cells. Donors were Caucasian adults residing in Nashville, Tennessee, USA. The CDR3 covers 15 residues. Germline V CDR1 and CDR2: MNHEY, SVGAGI. J was trimmed by 6 bases and V by 4 bases; bases with no gene match: 6. The assay was carried out at the deep level. Sequencing used immunoSEQ multiplex PCR; TCRdb keeps in-frame clones, though not all of them. The repertoire holds about 680,000 clones, under 95% seen once, with about a quarter in the top ten. The specimen sequenced was naive CD8+ T cells sorted from blood. This rearrangement joins TRBV6-5 to TRBJ2-2; 9 bases match TRBD2. This sequence was found in a man aged 30 to 39 in good health. CDR3 in amino acids: CASSSIAGAAGELFF. Here the CDR3 DNA reads TGTGCCAGCAGTTCCATAGCGGGAGCCGCCGGGGAGCTGTTTTTT.